A single TCR beta chain is shown here with its context. It has no known antigen specificity. No much larger clone exists at a distance of one base, and base qualities are not known. This specimen comes from a study of T cell responses to AZD1222 COVID-19 vaccine (dated by TCRdb to the early 2020s). Broadly, across the study: AZD1222 recipients whose second dose came at about 4 weeks and those whose second dose came at about 12 weeks were combined into one group, since spike-specific TCR depth and breadth did not differ between the two schedules. TCR sequencing covered roughly 230 trial participants: roughly 200 given two doses of AZD1222 and 26 given two doses of MenACWY control vaccine. Trial participants were enrolled by age into 18-55, 56-69 and 70-plus year subgroups, with roughly 160, 29 and 62 TCR-sequenced participants respectively. The full study reports these points: Participants were mostly white British, with more females than males. The authors suggested clonal diversity may have been underestimated. CD4 TCRs associated with the vaccine covered the entire spike protein, and the dominant responses were in regions 160-218 and 743-854. Epitopes outside the regions mutated in the B.1.351 and B.1.1.7 variants were reportedly recognized by nearly half of the unique spike-specific TCRs. After two AZD1222 doses, both the breadth and the depth of spike-specific TCRs were significantly higher than at day 0 and than in MenACWY recipients. In the small 56-69-year group, the increase in depth fell short of significance, most likely because of low power. Conclusions about previously exposed vaccinees were limited because only 6 or 7 AZD1222 recipients were SARS-CoV-2 seropositive at baseline. Because no day 14 peak-response samples were available, repertoires were characterized only after the peak T cell response.

Reading the label with the study, this specimen's time point is: baseline before first vaccination. Vaccinee samples came from UK trials COV001 and COV002, including a single-blind randomized controlled phase 2/3 trial of AZD1222 (ChAdOx1 nCoV-19) in healthy adults. For TCRbeta chain sequencing, PBMC samples were collected from trial participants at day 0 and at day 28 after the second dose. The CDR3 regions of human TCRbeta chains were subjected to immunosequencing. For the original study's pipeline: Repertoire TCRs were checked for matches against a reference library of SARS-CoV-2-specific TCRs that had been generated using the MIRA antigen-specificity platform. Breadth was defined as the fraction of unique TCRs that were SARS-CoV-2-associated, and depth was defined as the fraction of total T cells that were SARS-CoV-2-associated. Each spike-specific TCR was assigned to its reactive spike region and to a CD4 or CD8 class using the MIRA data. Log10-transformed breadth and depth values were compared by one-way ANOVA with Sidak's multiple comparisons tests. In its TCRdb copy, this immuneACCESS table keeps in-frame sequences only and misses some clones. Where compared with another copy, unresolved V genes explain less than half of these, and the others have no known cause. V and J calls and clone size are copied from that table; D and trimming were computed from the DNA. In all, the sample holds approximately 200,000 clones, and 70% to 90% of those were seen once. The ten largest clonotypes hold around 8% of the sample.

V loses 5 bases, J loses 4 bases, and the germline ends lie 12 bases apart. The germline V gene gives CDR1 as SGHAT and CDR2 as FQNNGV. The CDR3 runs 14 residues from the cysteine to the phenylalanine. Only CDR3 DNA is held: 42 bases, read in frame from base 1. The sample in question was peripheral blood, obtained on day 0 of AZD1222 vaccination. The TCR sequence derives from an adult in good health. The chain employs TRBV11-2 and TRBJ1-3, with the D gene too uncertain to name. The DNA sequence is as follows: TGTGCCAGCAGCCGGACCCTCAGGGGAAACACCATATATTTT. This codes for CASSRTLRGNTIYF.